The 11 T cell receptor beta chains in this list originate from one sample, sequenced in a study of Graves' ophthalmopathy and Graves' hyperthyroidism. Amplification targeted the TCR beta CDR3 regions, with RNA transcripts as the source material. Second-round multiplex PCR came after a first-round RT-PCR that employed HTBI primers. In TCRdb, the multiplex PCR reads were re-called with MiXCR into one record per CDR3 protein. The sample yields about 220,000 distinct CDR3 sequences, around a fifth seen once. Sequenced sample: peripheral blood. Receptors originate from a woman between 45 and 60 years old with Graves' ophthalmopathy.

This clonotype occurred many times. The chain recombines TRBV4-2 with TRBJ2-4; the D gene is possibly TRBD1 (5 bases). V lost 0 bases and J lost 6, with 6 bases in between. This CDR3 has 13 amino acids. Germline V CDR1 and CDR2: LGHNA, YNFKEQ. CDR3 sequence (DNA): TGTGCCAGCAGCCAAGAGCAGGGAAACATTCAGTACTTC. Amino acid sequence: CASSQEQGNIQYF.

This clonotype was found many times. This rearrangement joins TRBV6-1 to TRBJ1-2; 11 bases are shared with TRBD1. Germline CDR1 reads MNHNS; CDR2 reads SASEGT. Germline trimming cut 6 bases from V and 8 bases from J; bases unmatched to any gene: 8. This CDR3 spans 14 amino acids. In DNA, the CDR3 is TGTGCCAGCAGGGACAGGGGGCGTCAAGGGGGCTACACCTTC. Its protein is CASRDRGRQGGYTF.

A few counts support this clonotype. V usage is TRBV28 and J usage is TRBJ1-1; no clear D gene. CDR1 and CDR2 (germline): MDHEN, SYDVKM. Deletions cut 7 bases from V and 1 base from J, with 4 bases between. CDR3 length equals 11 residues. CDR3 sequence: CASNRNTEAFF. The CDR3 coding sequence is TGTGCCAGCAACAGGAACACTGAAGCTTTCTTT.

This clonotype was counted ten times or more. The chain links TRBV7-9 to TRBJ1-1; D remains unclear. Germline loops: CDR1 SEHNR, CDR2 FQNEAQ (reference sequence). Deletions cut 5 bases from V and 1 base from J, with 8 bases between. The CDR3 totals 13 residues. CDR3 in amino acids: CASSKNTNTEAFF. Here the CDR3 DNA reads TGTGCCAGCAGCAAGAACACGAACACTGAAGCTTTCTTT.

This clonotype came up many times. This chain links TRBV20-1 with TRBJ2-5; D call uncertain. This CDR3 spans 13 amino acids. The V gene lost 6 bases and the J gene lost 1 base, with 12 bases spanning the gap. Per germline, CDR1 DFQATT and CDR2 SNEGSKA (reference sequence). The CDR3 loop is CSAPKQIQETQYF. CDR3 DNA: TGCAGTGCCCCGAAACAGATCCAAGAGACCCAGTACTTC.

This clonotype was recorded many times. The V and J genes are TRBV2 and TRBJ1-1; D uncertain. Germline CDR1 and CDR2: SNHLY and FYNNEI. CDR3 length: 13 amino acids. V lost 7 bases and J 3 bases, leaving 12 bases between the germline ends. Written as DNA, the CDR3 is TGTGCCAGCAACGAAGCACAGCACACTGAAGCTTTCTTT. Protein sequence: CASNEAQHTEAFF.

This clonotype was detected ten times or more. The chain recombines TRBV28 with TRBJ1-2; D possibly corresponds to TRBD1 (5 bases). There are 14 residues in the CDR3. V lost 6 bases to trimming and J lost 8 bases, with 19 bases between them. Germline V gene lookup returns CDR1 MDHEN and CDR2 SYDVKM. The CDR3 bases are TGTGCCAGCAGGCTACGGGGGACTCCCGAGGGCTACACCTTC. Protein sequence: CASRLRGTPEGYTF.

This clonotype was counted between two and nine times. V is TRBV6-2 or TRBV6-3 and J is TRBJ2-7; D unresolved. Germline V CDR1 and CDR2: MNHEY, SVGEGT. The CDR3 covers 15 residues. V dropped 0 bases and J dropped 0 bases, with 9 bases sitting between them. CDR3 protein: CASSYSDKSSYEQYF. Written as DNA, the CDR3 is TGTGCCAGCAGTTACTCCGACAAGAGCTCCTACGAGCAGTACTTC.

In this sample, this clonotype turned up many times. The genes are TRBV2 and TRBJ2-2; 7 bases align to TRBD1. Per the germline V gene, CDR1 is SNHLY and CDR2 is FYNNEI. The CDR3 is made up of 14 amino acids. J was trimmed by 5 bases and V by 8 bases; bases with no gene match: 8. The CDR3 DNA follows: TGTGCCAGCCTAACAGGGGCAAGGACCGGGGAGCTGTTTTTT. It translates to CASLTGARTGELFF.

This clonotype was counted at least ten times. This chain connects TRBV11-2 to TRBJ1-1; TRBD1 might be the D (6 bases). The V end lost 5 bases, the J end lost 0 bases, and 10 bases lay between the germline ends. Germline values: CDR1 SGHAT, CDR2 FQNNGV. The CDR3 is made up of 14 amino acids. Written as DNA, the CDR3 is TGTGCCAGCAGCCCACGGACAGTGAACACTGAAGCTTTCTTT. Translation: CASSPRTVNTEAFF.

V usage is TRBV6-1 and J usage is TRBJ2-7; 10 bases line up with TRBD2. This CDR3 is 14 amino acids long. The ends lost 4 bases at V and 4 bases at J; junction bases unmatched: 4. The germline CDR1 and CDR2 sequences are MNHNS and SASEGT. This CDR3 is CASSGTSGVYEQYF. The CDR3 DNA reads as TGTGCCAGCAGTGGGACTAGCGGAGTGTACGAGCAGTACTTC.